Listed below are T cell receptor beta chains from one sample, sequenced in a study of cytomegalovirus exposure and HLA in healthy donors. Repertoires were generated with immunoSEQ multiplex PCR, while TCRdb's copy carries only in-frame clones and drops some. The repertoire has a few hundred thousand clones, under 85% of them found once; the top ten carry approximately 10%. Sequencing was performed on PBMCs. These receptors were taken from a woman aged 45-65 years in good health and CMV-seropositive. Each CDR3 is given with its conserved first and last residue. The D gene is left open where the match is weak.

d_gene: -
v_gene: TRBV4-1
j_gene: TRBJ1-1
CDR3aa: CASSQAPWTALNTEAFF

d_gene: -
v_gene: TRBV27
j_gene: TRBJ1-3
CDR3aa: CASSPGVSGNTIYF

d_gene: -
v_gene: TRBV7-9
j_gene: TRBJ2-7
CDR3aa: CASSFQAATSYEQYF

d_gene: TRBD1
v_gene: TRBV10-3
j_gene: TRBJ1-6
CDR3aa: CAINPDRDNSPLHF

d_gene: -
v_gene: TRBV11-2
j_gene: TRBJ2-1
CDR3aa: CASSFDRTVNEQFF

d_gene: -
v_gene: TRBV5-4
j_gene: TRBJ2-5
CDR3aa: CASSLGREETQYF

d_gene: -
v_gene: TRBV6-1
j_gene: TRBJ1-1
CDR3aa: CASRTVSNTEAFF

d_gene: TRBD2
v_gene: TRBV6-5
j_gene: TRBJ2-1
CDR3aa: CASRLAGEVDEQFF

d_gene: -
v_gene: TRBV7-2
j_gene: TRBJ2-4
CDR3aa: CASSLSLGAKNIQYF

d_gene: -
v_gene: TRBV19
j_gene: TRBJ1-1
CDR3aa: CASSVIRGGAFF

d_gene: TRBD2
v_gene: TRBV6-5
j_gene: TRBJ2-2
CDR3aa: CASSYPGGYTGELFF

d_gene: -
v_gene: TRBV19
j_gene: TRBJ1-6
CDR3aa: CASSIAPGMDSPLHF

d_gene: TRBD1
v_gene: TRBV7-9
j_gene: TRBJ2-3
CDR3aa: CASRLDRDTDTQYF

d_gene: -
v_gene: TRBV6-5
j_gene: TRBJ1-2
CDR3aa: CASTEAGTGGYTF

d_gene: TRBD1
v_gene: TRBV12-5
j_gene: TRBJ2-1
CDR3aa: CASGLDLLGTVYNEQFF

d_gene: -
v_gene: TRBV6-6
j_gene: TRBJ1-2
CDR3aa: CASSYGTGKNGYTF

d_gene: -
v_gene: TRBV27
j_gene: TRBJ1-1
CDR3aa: CASSGGGSTEAFF

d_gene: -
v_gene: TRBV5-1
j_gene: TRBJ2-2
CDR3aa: CASSLIPGGDTGELFF

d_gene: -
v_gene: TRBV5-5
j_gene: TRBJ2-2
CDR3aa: CASSLFRGTGELFF

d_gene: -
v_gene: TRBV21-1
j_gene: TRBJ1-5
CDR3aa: CASRSGGGRQPQHF

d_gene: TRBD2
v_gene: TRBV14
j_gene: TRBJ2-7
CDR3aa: CASSSGLGEDEQYF

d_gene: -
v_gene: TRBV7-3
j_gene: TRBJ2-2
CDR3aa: CASSLGVAGVTGELFF

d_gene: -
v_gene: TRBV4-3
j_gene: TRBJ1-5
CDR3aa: CASSADFYSNQPQHF

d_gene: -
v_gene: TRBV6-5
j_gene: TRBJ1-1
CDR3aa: CASSYSGVGNTEAFF

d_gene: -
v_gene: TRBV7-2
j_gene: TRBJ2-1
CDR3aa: CASSPTGTSYNEQFF

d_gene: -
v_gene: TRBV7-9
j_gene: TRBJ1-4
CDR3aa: CASSSSGTNEKLFF

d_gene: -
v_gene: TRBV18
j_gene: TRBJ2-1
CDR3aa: CASSPRRGTYNEQFF

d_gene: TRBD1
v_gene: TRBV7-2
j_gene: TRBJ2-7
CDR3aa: CAGKVDRASYEQYF

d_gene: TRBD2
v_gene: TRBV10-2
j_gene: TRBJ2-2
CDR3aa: CASAREKWTGELFF

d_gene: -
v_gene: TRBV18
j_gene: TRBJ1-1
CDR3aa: CASSPPGGLNTEAFF

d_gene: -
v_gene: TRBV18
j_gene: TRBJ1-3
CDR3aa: CASSPRGTGNTIYF

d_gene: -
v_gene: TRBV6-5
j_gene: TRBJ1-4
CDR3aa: CASQERGVEKLFF

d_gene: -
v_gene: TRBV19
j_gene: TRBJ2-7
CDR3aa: CASSMRDGTYEQYF

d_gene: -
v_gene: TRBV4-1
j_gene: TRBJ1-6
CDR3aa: CASSQDFSAGSYNSPLHF

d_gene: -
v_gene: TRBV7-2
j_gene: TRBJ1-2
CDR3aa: CASRPTGGDYGYTF

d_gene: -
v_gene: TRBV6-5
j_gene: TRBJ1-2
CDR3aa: CASSYSGRGFDGYTF

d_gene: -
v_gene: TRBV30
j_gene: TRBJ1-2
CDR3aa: CAWSPIWSGYTF

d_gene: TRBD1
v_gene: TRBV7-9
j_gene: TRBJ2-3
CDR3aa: CASSLSPDDRADTQYF

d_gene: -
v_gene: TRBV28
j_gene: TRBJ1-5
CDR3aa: CASRLDAGSNQPQHF

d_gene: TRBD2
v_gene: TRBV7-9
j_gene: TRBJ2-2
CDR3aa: CASSLVETSGGELFF

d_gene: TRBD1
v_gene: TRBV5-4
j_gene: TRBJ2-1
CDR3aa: CASSWTGGGVDEQFF

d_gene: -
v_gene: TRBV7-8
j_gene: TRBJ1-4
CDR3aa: CASSYRQRLNEKLFF

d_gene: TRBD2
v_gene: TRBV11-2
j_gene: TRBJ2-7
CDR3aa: CASSPDSGSSYEQYF

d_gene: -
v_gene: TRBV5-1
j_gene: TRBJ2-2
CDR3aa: CASSLSGIGELFF

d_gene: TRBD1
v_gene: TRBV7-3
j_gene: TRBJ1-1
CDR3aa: CASSFQKQGVRAFF

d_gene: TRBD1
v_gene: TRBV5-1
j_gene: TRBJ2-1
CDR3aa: CASSLGFPGQGAYEQFF

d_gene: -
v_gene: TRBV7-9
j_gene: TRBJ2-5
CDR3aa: CASSLGGGYQETQYF

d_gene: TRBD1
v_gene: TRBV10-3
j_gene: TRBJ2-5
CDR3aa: CAISPGQAEETQYF

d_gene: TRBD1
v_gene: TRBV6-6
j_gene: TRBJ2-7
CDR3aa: CASSYGTGGYEQYF

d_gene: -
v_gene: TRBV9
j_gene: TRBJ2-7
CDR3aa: CASETPEGLGGEQYF

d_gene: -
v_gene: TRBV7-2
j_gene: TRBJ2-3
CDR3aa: CASSLASPTDTQYF

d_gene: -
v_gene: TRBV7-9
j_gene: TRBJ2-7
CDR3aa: CASSPDTLMEQYF